Below are 23 T cell receptor beta chains sequenced from a single sample in a study of blood T cell repertoires in COVID-19. Assay used: immunoSEQ multiplex PCR; TCRdb lists only in-frame clones, some missing. The repertoire has over 200,000 clones, roughly 78% of them found once; the top ten carry approximately 12%. The material sequenced was peripheral blood. The receptor source for this set is a woman in her thirties or forties with acute or convalescent COVID-19.

The chain couples TRBV11-2 to TRBJ2-2; D is ambiguous. This CDR3 has 11 amino acids. Germline CDR1 is SGHAT and CDR2 is FQNNGV. Trimming shortened V by 2 bases and J by 7 bases, and 2 bases separated the two germline ends. This chain's CDR3 is CASSLYGELFF. The CDR3 DNA is TGTGCCAGCAGCTTATACGGGGAGCTGTTTTTT.

The chain carries TRBV11-2 and TRBJ2-7; 10 nucleotides line up with TRBD2. Germline CDR1 SGHAT, CDR2 FQNNGV. Trimming removed 4 bases from V and 5 bases from J; junction bases left unmatched: 8. CDR3 length: 15 amino acids. The CDR3 loop is CASSSRPGLADEQYF. The DNA for the CDR3 is TGTGCCAGCAGCTCCAGACCTGGACTAGCGGACGAGCAGTACTTC.

The chain couples TRBV12-5 to TRBJ1-1; D is possibly TRBD1 (6 bases). Germline V gene data show CDR1 as LGHNT and CDR2 as FRNRAP. The CDR3 totals 15 residues. V was shortened by 5 bases and J by 4 bases, with 17 bases between the two germline ends. DNA for the CDR3: TGTGCTAGTGGTCCCGGGACAAGGCGCTCCACTGAAGCTTTCTTT. Translation: CASGPGTRRSTEAFF.

This chain uses TRBV2 with TRBJ2-7; TRBD2 matches 7 bases. J lost 0 bases, V lost 3 bases, and 2 bases had no gene match. CDR1 SNHLY and CDR2 FYNNEI come from the germline V gene. The CDR3 loop spans 14 amino acids. The CDR3 here is CASSDGGSSYEQYF. Here the CDR3 DNA reads TGTGCCAGCAGTGACGGCGGGAGCTCCTACGAGCAGTACTTC.

The gene calls are TRBV5-1 and TRBJ2-5, with a weak D call TRBD1 (5 bases). V was shortened by 4 bases and J by 2 bases, with 18 bases between the two germline ends. The CDR3 is made up of 16 amino acids. CDR1 and CDR2 from the germline V gene are SGHRS and YFSETQ. CDR3 sequence (DNA): TGCGCCAGCAGCAGGGAATTGTGGCAGGGACAAGAGACCCAGTACTTC. Amino acids: CASSRELWQGQETQYF.

This clone was detected only a few times. V usage is TRBV2 and J usage is TRBJ2-1, with D perhaps matching TRBD2 (6 bases). The CDR3 has 13 amino acids. V lost 6 bases, J lost 6 bases, and 12 bases lay in between. In germline, CDR1 is SNHLY, CDR2 FYNNEI. The DNA of the CDR3 is TGTGCCAGCAGAAGGCGGGGACCCAATGAGCAGTTCTTC. It is translated as CASRRRGPNEQFF.

The chain employs TRBV27 and TRBJ2-7, with TRBD1 matching over 8 bases. CDR1 is MNHEY and CDR2 is SMNVEV in the germline V gene (reference sequence). CDR3 length: 12 residues. Losses at the gene ends were 6 bases for V and 5 bases for J; bases not matched to a gene: 3. In nucleotides, the CDR3 is TGTGCCAGCAGCTGGACAGGGAACGAGCAGTACTTC. Translated, it gives CASSWTGNEQYF.

This clone was observed a handful of times. The chain uses TRBV7-9 and TRBJ1-4; TRBD1 is a possible D gene (5 bases). The V end lost 0 bases, the J end lost 8 bases, and 16 bases lay between the germline ends. The CDR3 is 16 amino acids. Germline V CDR1 and CDR2: SEHNR, FQNEAQ (reference sequence). The CDR3 protein is CASSLAEAMGHEKLFF. The CDR3 bases are TGTGCCAGCAGCTTAGCTGAAGCCATGGGGCACGAAAAACTGTTTTTT.

Only one count was recorded for this clone. V gene TRBV4-2 combines with J gene TRBJ1-6; perhaps TRBD1 as D (6 bases). The V gene lost 0 bases and the J gene lost 7 bases, with 7 bases spanning the gap. This CDR3 spans 14 amino acids. Germline V lookup: CDR1 LGHNA, CDR2 YNFKEQ. CDR3 residues: CASSQEGANSPLHF. Written as DNA, the CDR3 is TGTGCCAGCAGCCAAGAGGGGGCGAATTCACCCCTCCACTTT.

The chain links TRBV30 to TRBJ2-2; 9 nucleotides line up with TRBD1. CDR1 GTSNPN and CDR2 SVGIG come from the germline V gene (reference sequence). V shed 2 bases, J shed 4 bases, and the junction held 5 bases outside the gene matches. The CDR3 runs to 15 residues. Here the CDR3 DNA reads TGTGCCTGGAGTATCGGGACAGGGCCCACCGGGGAGCTGTTTTTT. Amino acids: CAWSIGTGPTGELFF. The full variable domain, completed using reference TRBV30 and TRBJ2-2, is SQTIHQWPATLVQPVGSPLSLECTVEGTSNPNLYWYRQAAGRGLQLLFYSVGIGQISSEVPQNLSASRPQDRQFILSSKKLLLSDSGFYLCAWSIGTGPTGELFFGEGSRLTVL.

The chain links TRBV6-5 to TRBJ2-7; D is perhaps TRBD1 (5 bases). Germline V gene sequence: CDR1 MNHEY, CDR2 SVGAGI. V lost 8 bases and J lost 2, with 13 bases in between. The CDR3 is made up of 13 amino acids. This CDR3 reads CASGWGGTYEQYF. The CDR3 coding sequence is TGTGCCAGCGGATGGGGCGGAACCTACGAGCAGTACTTC.

This chain links TRBV5-6 with TRBJ2-1; 7 bases map to TRBD2. This CDR3 spans 14 amino acids. The trim removed 0 bases at V and 7 bases at J, leaving 4 bases unmatched. Germline V gives CDR1 SGHDT, CDR2 YYEEEE. The CDR3 nucleotides read TGTGCCAGCAGCTTGGAGCTAGCGGTGAATGAGCAGTTCTTC. Translating it yields CASSLELAVNEQFF. The full variable domain, with the rest looked up from reference TRBV5-6 and TRBJ2-1, is DAGVTQSPTHLIKTRGQQVTLRCSPKSGHDTVSWYQQALGQGPQFIFQYYEEEERQRGNFPDRFSGHQFPNYSSELNVNALLLGDSALYLCASSLELAVNEQFFGPGTRLTVL.

The V gene is TRBV30, the J gene TRBJ2-1; the D gene is possibly TRBD1 (5 bases). Trimming took 5 bases from V and 4 from J, leaving 9 bases between them. The CDR3 sequence is 12 residues long. Germline lookup yields CDR1 GTSNPN and CDR2 SVGIG (reference sequence). The CDR3 DNA reads TGTGCCTGGCTTCAGGGTTACAATGAGCAGTTCTTC. As protein: CAWLQGYNEQFF.

The V and J genes are TRBV18 and TRBJ2-7, with a tentative D call TRBD2 (7 bases). This CDR3 region has 15 residues. Germline values: CDR1 KGHSH, CDR2 LQKENI. Trimming left V 8 bases short and J 7 bases short, with 24 bases between. The CDR3 region is CASAGASAAPGEQYF. In nucleotides, the CDR3 is TGTGCCAGCGCGGGGGCTAGCGCGGCCCCGGGGGAGCAGTACTTC. Full variable domain (rest looked up from reference TRBV18 and TRBJ2-7): NAGVMQNPRHLVRRRGQEARLRCSPMKGHSHVYWYRQLPEEGLKFMVYLQKENIIDESGMPKERFSAEFPKEGPSILRIQQVVRGDSAAYFCASAGASAAPGEQYFGPGTRLTVT.

V gene TRBV19 combines with J gene TRBJ1-2; D possibly corresponds to TRBD1 (6 bases). Trimming took 4 bases from V and 9 from J, leaving 21 bases between them. The CDR3 is 15 residues long. Germline V gene lookup returns CDR1 LNHDA and CDR2 SQIVND (reference sequence). The CDR3 nucleotides are TGTGCCAGTAGTACTCCCTTGGGCAGGGGCGTCCGCTACACCTTC. This translates into CASSTPLGRGVRYTF.

The chain is built from TRBV5-6 and TRBJ2-7; 8 bases fit TRBD1. The ends lost 6 bases at V and 0 bases at J; junction bases unmatched: 14. The CDR3 length is 17 residues. Germline lookup yields CDR1 SGHDT and CDR2 YYEEEE. The CDR3 DNA sequence: TGTGCCAGCACCTTATTTATCACAGGGGGTACCTCCTACGAGCAGTACTTC. The encoded protein is CASTLFITGGTSYEQYF.

V is TRBV2 and J is TRBJ1-1; a weak D match, TRBD1 (6 bases). V lost 5 bases to trimming and J lost 1 base, with 8 bases between them. The CDR3 sequence is 13 residues long. Germline CDR1 and CDR2: SNHLY and FYNNEI. The CDR3 loop is CASSSQGNTEAFF. CDR3 in DNA: TGTGCCAGCAGTTCACAGGGGAACACTGAAGCTTTCTTT.

The chain links TRBV18 to TRBJ1-1, with 11 bases lining up with TRBD1. The V and J ends lost 3 bases and 5 bases, in that order; junction bases with no gene match: 11. The V gene's germline CDR1 is KGHSH and CDR2 LQKENI. CDR3 length: 17 amino acids. CDR3 protein: CASSPERDRGSRTEAFF. As DNA, the CDR3 is TGTGCCAGCTCACCTGAGCGGGACAGGGGGTCTAGGACTGAAGCTTTCTTT. Complete variable domain (other parts from reference TRBV18 and TRBJ1-1): NAGVMQNPRHLVRRRGQEARLRCSPMKGHSHVYWYRQLPEEGLKFMVYLQKENIIDESGMPKERFSAEFPKEGPSILRIQQVVRGDSAAYFCASSPERDRGSRTEAFFGQGTRLTVV.

The chain uses TRBV27 and TRBJ2-2; the match to TRBD2 covers 12 bases. This CDR3 is 16 amino acids long. Germline CDR1 MNHEY, CDR2 SMNVEV (reference sequence). Unmatched junction bases numbered 6, after V lost 6 bases and J lost 4 bases. CDR3 protein: CASSPRTSGTTGELFF. CDR3 nucleotide sequence: TGTGCCAGCAGCCCTCGGACTAGCGGGACCACCGGGGAGCTGTTTTTT.

V gene TRBV9 combines with J gene TRBJ1-3, with a tentative D call TRBD1 (6 bases). The length of the CDR3 is 15 residues. V was pared by 3 bases and J by 3 bases, with 13 bases between. Germline CDR1 and CDR2: SGDLS and YYNGEE. The CDR3 DNA reads TGTGCCAGCAGCGAAGGGGGGGGTGGTGGAAACACCATATATTTT. Translated, it gives CASSEGGGGGNTIYF.

The V gene is TRBV30, the J gene TRBJ1-2; D is undetermined. This CDR3 has 10 amino acids. From germline, CDR1 is GTSNPN and CDR2 SVGIG (reference sequence). The germline V and J ends were trimmed by 1 base and 10 bases, with 7 bases remaining between them. CDR3 sequence reads: CAWSGGYYTF. The DNA for the CDR3 is TGTGCCTGGAGTGGAGGGTACTACACCTTC.

The chain employs TRBV27 and TRBJ1-1; tentatively, D is TRBD1 (6 bases). CDR3 length: 16 amino acids. The germline V and J ends were trimmed by 2 bases and 5 bases, with 18 bases remaining between them. Germline V gene lookup returns CDR1 MNHEY and CDR2 SMNVEV (reference sequence). For the CDR3, the DNA is TGTGCCAGCAGTTTACGCGGACAGTACACGGGGACTGAAGCTTTCTTT. Protein: CASSLRGQYTGTEAFF.

This chain uses TRBV27 with TRBJ2-3; 8 nucleotides align to TRBD2. With V trimmed by 4 bases and J by 1 base, 4 bases remained unmatched. The CDR3 runs to 15 residues. The germline V gene encodes CDR1 MNHEY and CDR2 SMNVEV (reference sequence). CDR3 amino acids: CASSSSAGGTDTQYF. The DNA of the CDR3 is TGTGCCAGCAGTTCATCAGCGGGGGGCACAGATACGCAGTATTTT.